This entry lists 15 T cell receptor beta chains sequenced from one sample in a study of beta chain features in type 1 diabetes. Study conclusions and caveats: Among all four CD4+ subsets, Type 1 diabetes patients had TCRB CDR3s that were moderately but significantly shorter.

Their specific antigens are unknown. Reverse transcription of all isolated RNA meant that expressed TCRB transcripts were sequenced. TCRdb keeps only in-frame clones here, not all; method: immunoSEQ multiplex PCR. The sample lists a few hundred thousand clones; around an eighth were seen once. The source material was naive CD4+ T cells from blood. These TCRs come from a woman younger than 30 with type 1 diabetes.

The J gene is TRBJ1-5, the V gene TRBV30; no clear D gene. This CDR3 is 13 amino acids long. With 3 bases removed from V and 5 bases from J, the gap between germline ends came to 11 bases. Germline V gene data show CDR1 as GTSNPN and CDR2 as SVGIG (reference sequence). CDR3 nucleotide sequence: TGTGCCTGGAGCATTGGTAGAGATCAGCCCCAGCATTTT. Translation: CAWSIGRDQPQHF.

This clone showed up just a few times. The chain couples TRBV15 to TRBJ1-6, with D tentatively TRBD1 (6 bases). The CDR3 has 18 residues. The ends were cut back, 1 base at V and 3 bases at J, with 16 bases in the middle. CDR1 and CDR2 (germline): LNHNV, YYDKDF (reference sequence). The CDR3 is CATSRGPQGTNYNSPLHF. The CDR3 DNA reads as TGTGCCACCAGCAGAGGACCGCAGGGGACTAACTATAATTCACCCCTCCACTTT. The full variable domain, rest sourced from reference TRBV15 and TRBJ1-6, is DAMVIQNPRYQVTQFGKPVTLSCSQTLNHNVMYWYQQKSSQAPKLLFHYYDKDFNNEADTPDNFQSRRPNTSFCFLDIRSPGLGDTAMYLCATSRGPQGTNYNSPLHFGNGTRLTVT.

The J gene is TRBJ1-2, the V gene TRBV18, with 7 bases aligning to TRBD1. This CDR3 has 13 residues. V shed 2 bases, J shed 5 bases, and the junction held 2 bases outside the gene matches. Germline CDR1 KGHSH, CDR2 LQKENI. CDR3 sequence reads: CASSPGQVYGYTF. CDR3 bases: TGTGCCAGCTCACCAGGACAGGTATATGGCTACACCTTC.

The chain recombines TRBV14 with TRBJ2-1; possibly TRBD1 for D (7 bases). Trimming took 1 base from V and 8 from J, leaving 15 bases between them. CDR3 length equals 15 residues. Germline V gives CDR1 SGHDN, CDR2 FVKESK. This CDR3 is CASSQASQGGYEQFF. CDR3 bases: TGTGCCAGCAGCCAAGCATCGCAGGGGGGTTATGAGCAGTTCTTC.

There are a few counts of this clone. The rearrangement joins TRBV5-1 to TRBJ1-2; TRBD1 matches 8 bases. CDR1 and CDR2 from the germline V gene are SGHRS and YFSETQ. This CDR3 spans 15 amino acids. V lost 4 bases, J lost 2 bases, and 7 bases stayed unmatched. The CDR3 sequence: CASSPWTGPNYGYTF. In DNA form, the CDR3 reads TGCGCCAGCAGCCCCTGGACAGGGCCAAACTATGGCTACACCTTC.

This sequence joins TRBV7-2 and TRBJ2-7; D is ambiguous. Germline-derived CDR1 and CDR2 are SGHTA and FQGNSA. V lost 7 bases and J lost 3, with 10 bases in between. This CDR3 is built from 12 residues. CDR3 sequence (DNA): TGTGCCAGCACCCCGGGTGGCTACGAGCAGTACTTC. It codes for CASTPGGYEQYF.

This clone occurred once. The CDR3 nucleotides are TGTGCCAGTAGTATGGTTCCAAGCGGCTCCTACGAGCAGTACTTC. It is translated as CASSMVPSGSYEQYF. V and J are TRBV19 and TRBJ2-7; D might be TRBD2 (5 bases). The CDR3 has 15 amino acids. V was cut by 3 bases and J by 0 bases, with 12 bases left in between. Germline V lookup: CDR1 LNHDA, CDR2 SQIVND (reference sequence).

This clone has more than one count but fewer than ten. The V and J genes are TRBV5-1 and TRBJ2-7, with D perhaps matching TRBD1 (6 bases). In germline, CDR1 is SGHRS, CDR2 YFSETQ. The V gene lost 4 bases and the J gene lost 5 bases, with 10 bases spanning the gap. The CDR3 length is 12 residues. The CDR3 loop reads CASSITGNEQYF. Written as DNA, the CDR3 is TGCGCCAGCAGCATCACAGGGAACGAGCAGTACTTC.

The chain links TRBV5-1 to TRBJ2-3; D gene unclear. The CDR3 covers 15 residues. The V end was cut by 3 bases, the J end by 0 bases, with 11 bases between. In germline, CDR1 is SGHRS, CDR2 YFSETQ. Here the CDR3 reads CASSSYSTSTDTQYF. The CDR3 DNA is TGCGCCAGCAGCTCTTATTCGACTAGCACAGATACGCAGTATTTT.

This clone was counted a few times. V is TRBV7-2 and J is TRBJ2-3; the D gene is possibly TRBD2 (7 bases). V shed 8 bases and J shed 1 base, with 10 bases lying between them. Germline CDR1 and CDR2: SGHTA and FQGNSA. The CDR3 totals 13 residues. This chain's CDR3 is CASGGAGTDTQYF. The CDR3 nucleotides are TGTGCCAGCGGGGGGGCGGGCACAGATACGCAGTATTTT.

The chain is built from TRBV6-5 and TRBJ2-7; 7 nucleotides agree with TRBD1. This CDR3 is 15 amino acids long. CDR1 and CDR2 (germline): MNHEY, SVGAGI. The J segment lost 0 bases and the V segment lost 0 bases, leaving 2 bases of the junction unmatched. Here the CDR3 reads CASSYSGQASYEQYF. The CDR3 DNA is TGTGCCAGCAGTTACTCCGGACAGGCCTCCTACGAGCAGTACTTC.

This clone showed up just a few times. The chain combines TRBV7-9 with TRBJ2-5; the D is unclear. The CDR3 loop spans 10 amino acids. CDR1 and CDR2 (germline): SEHNR, FQNEAQ (reference sequence). Trimming stripped 8 bases from V and 5 bases from J, with 6 bases between. The CDR3 sequence: CASAGETQYF. The DNA for the CDR3 is TGTGCCAGCGCCGGTGAGACCCAGTACTTC.

This clone has more than one count but fewer than ten. DNA of the CDR3: TGTGCCAGCAGCTCCCGACAGGGGGGCTATGGCTACACCTTC. As protein: CASSSRQGGYGYTF. The V call is TRBV5-4, the J call TRBJ1-2, with TRBD1 matching 9 bases. V shed 3 bases and J 4 bases; nucleotides not matched to a gene: 4. The CDR3 is made up of 14 amino acids. Per germline, CDR1 SGHNT and CDR2 YYREEE (reference sequence). The full variable domain, rest sourced from reference TRBV5-4 and TRBJ1-2, is ETGVTQSPTHLIKTRGQQVTLRCSSQSGHNTVSWYQQALGQGPQFIFQYYREEENGRGNFPPRFSGLQFPNYSSELNVNALELDDSALYLCASSSRQGGYGYTFGSGTRLTVV.

This clone was seen only a few times. The chain joins TRBV7-2 to TRBJ1-5; the D is unclear. The germline V and J ends were trimmed by 7 bases and 6 bases, with 16 bases remaining between them. The CDR3 spans 14 residues. In germline, CDR1 is SGHTA, CDR2 FQGNSA. The CDR3 nucleotides are TGTGCCAGCAATCCAGCGGCTGGCGGTCAGCCCCAGCATTTT. Translation gives CASNPAAGGQPQHF.

V and J are TRBV25-1 and TRBJ2-7, with a weak D call TRBD1 (5 bases). Germline V gene lookup returns CDR1 MGHDK and CDR2 SYGVNS. Trimming left V 3 bases short and J 3 bases short, with 12 bases between. The CDR3 extends over 14 amino acids. The CDR3 loop reads CASSEPGKVYEQYF. The CDR3 coding sequence is TGTGCCAGCAGTGAGCCAGGGAAGGTCTACGAGCAGTACTTC.